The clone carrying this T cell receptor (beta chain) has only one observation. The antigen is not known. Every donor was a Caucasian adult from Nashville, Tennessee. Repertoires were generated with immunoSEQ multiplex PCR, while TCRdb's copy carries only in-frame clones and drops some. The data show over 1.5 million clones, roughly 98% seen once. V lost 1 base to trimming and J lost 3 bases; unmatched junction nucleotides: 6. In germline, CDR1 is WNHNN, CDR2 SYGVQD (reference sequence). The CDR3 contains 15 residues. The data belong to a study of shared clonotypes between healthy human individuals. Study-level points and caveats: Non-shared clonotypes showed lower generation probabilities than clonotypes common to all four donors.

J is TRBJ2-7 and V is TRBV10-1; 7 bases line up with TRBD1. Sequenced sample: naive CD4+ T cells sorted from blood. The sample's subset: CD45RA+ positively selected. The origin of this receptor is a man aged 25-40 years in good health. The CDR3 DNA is TGCGCCAGCAGTGAGTGGCAGGGGGATCACTACGAGCAGTACTTC. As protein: CASSEWQGDHYEQYF.